These T cell receptor beta chains were read from a single sample in a study of shared clonotypes between healthy human individuals. Only in-frame clones appear in the TCRdb table, and some are missing; sequencing was by immunoSEQ multiplex PCR. The sample has more than 2,000,000 clones, roughly 92% seen once. The sequencing sample was made of naive CD4+ T cells sorted from blood. The source is a man in his late teens or twenties in good health. Each CDR3 is given with its conserved first and last residue. D genes are given only for firm matches. A clone size is listed for some rows: how often the clone was seen (once, few, many), or a class if it is expanded.

cdr3_nt: TGTGCCAGCAGTCCCACGTGGAATCAGCCCCAGCATTTT; cdr3_aa: CASSPTWNQPQHF; v_call: TRBV6-5; cdr3_length: 13; d_call: NA; clone_size: NA; j_call: TRBJ1-5
cdr3_nt: TGTGCCAGCAGCTTAGCCAGGGAAGCGACCCAGTACTTC; cdr3_aa: CASSLAREATQYF; v_call: TRBV7-6; cdr3_length: 13; d_call: NA; clone_size: NA; j_call: TRBJ2-5
cdr3_nt: TGTGCCAGCAGCTTATCTCAGGGGAGGGAAAAACTGTTTTTT; cdr3_aa: CASSLSQGREKLFF; v_call: TRBV11-2; cdr3_length: 14; d_call: NA; clone_size: NA; j_call: TRBJ1-4
cdr3_nt: TGCGCCAGCAGTGCTACTTCGGGGGAGCAGTTCTTC; cdr3_aa: CASSATSGEQFF; v_call: TRBV10-1; cdr3_length: 12; d_call: NA; clone_size: NA; j_call: TRBJ2-1
cdr3_nt: TGTGCCAGCAGCTTAGTTTCCACTGGAGCTTTCTTT; cdr3_aa: CASSLVSTGAFF; v_call: TRBV11-2; cdr3_length: 12; d_call: NA; clone_size: few; j_call: TRBJ1-1
cdr3_nt: TGTGCCAGCAGCTTAAATGCCTACGAGCAGTACTTC; cdr3_aa: CASSLNAYEQYF; v_call: TRBV11-2; cdr3_length: 12; d_call: NA; clone_size: NA; j_call: TRBJ2-7
cdr3_nt: TGTGCCAGCAACGACAGGACAGGCTTTGGAAACACCATATATTTT; cdr3_aa: CASNDRTGFGNTIYF; v_call: TRBV7-2; cdr3_length: 15; d_call: TRBD1; clone_size: NA; j_call: TRBJ1-3
cdr3_nt: TGTGCCAGCAGCTTAACCGGGAGTGGGTCCTACGAGCAGTACTTC; cdr3_aa: CASSLTGSGSYEQYF; v_call: TRBV7-9; cdr3_length: 15; d_call: NA; clone_size: NA; j_call: TRBJ2-7
cdr3_nt: TGCGCCAGCAGCCTATACGACGGGGACCAAGAGACCCAGTACTTC; cdr3_aa: CASSLYDGDQETQYF; v_call: TRBV5-1; cdr3_length: 15; d_call: NA; clone_size: once; j_call: TRBJ2-5
cdr3_nt: TGTGCCAGCAGTGGAAGACTCACAGGGGTTGTCTCTGAAGCTTTCTTT; cdr3_aa: CASSGRLTGVVSEAFF; v_call: TRBV27; cdr3_length: 16; d_call: TRBD1; clone_size: few; j_call: TRBJ1-1
cdr3_nt: TGTGCCAGCCAGGCCGGGTCTGGAAACACCATATATTTT; cdr3_aa: CASQAGSGNTIYF; v_call: TRBV6-6; cdr3_length: 13; d_call: NA; clone_size: NA; j_call: TRBJ1-3
cdr3_nt: TGTGCTAGTGGGTCGGGACAGGGGAACACCGGGGAGCTGTTTTTT; cdr3_aa: CASGSGQGNTGELFF; v_call: TRBV12-5; cdr3_length: 15; d_call: TRBD1; clone_size: NA; j_call: TRBJ2-2
cdr3_nt: TGCGCCAGCAGCCAAGGCCAGGCAGCGAACACCGGGGAGCTGTTTTTT; cdr3_aa: CASSQGQAANTGELFF; v_call: TRBV4-3; cdr3_length: 16; d_call: NA; clone_size: NA; j_call: TRBJ2-2
cdr3_nt: TGTGCCAGCAGCCAAGGGGCGGAGGAAAAACTGTTTTTT; cdr3_aa: CASSQGAEEKLFF; v_call: TRBV14; cdr3_length: 13; d_call: NA; clone_size: few; j_call: TRBJ1-4
cdr3_nt: TGTGCCGTCTCGACAGGTGATACGCAGTATTTT; cdr3_aa: CAVSTGDTQYF; v_call: TRBV10-3; cdr3_length: 11; d_call: NA; clone_size: NA; j_call: TRBJ2-3
cdr3_nt: TGCGCCAGCAGAGATGGAGGCGTAGAAGGAGAGGCCCAGCATTTT; cdr3_aa: CASRDGGVEGEAQHF; v_call: TRBV5-1; cdr3_length: 15; d_call: NA; clone_size: NA; j_call: TRBJ1-5
cdr3_nt: TGTGCCAGCAGCTTCCTACCCGGGAGTAGGGGAGATACGCAGTATTTT; cdr3_aa: CASSFLPGSRGDTQYF; v_call: TRBV7-2; cdr3_length: 16; d_call: NA; clone_size: NA; j_call: TRBJ2-3
cdr3_nt: TGCGCCAGCAGCTTGACAAAAAATACAGGGAGAACCGGGGAGCTGTTTTTT; cdr3_aa: CASSLTKNTGRTGELFF; v_call: TRBV5-1; cdr3_length: 17; d_call: NA; clone_size: NA; j_call: TRBJ2-2
cdr3_nt: TGTGCCAGCAGCGACGACCGGGACAGCTATAATTCACCCCTCCACTTT; cdr3_aa: CASSDDRDSYNSPLHF; v_call: TRBV9; cdr3_length: 16; d_call: TRBD1; clone_size: NA; j_call: TRBJ1-6
cdr3_nt: TGTGCCATCGGGGGACAGCCCTACGAGCAGTACTTC; cdr3_aa: CAIGGQPYEQYF; v_call: TRBV10-3; cdr3_length: 12; d_call: TRBD1; clone_size: NA; j_call: TRBJ2-7
cdr3_nt: TGTGCCAGCAGCCCCCCAGGACAGGGAGGGGTATCTGGAAACACCATATATTTT; cdr3_aa: CASSPPGQGGVSGNTIYF; v_call: TRBV5-4; cdr3_length: 18; d_call: TRBD1; clone_size: once; j_call: TRBJ1-3
cdr3_nt: TGTGCCAGCAGCTTAACTAGCGAGCAGTACTTC; cdr3_aa: CASSLTSEQYF; v_call: TRBV7-8; cdr3_length: 11; d_call: NA; clone_size: NA; j_call: TRBJ2-7
cdr3_nt: TGCGCCAGCAGCTCGCCCCGAGGCTCCTACAATGAGCAGTTCTTC; cdr3_aa: CASSSPRGSYNEQFF; v_call: TRBV5-1; cdr3_length: 15; d_call: NA; clone_size: NA; j_call: TRBJ2-1
cdr3_nt: TGCGCCAGCAGCTTGGGGGCGCGAGCGTCAGATACGCAGTATTTT; cdr3_aa: CASSLGARASDTQYF; v_call: TRBV5-1; cdr3_length: 15; d_call: NA; clone_size: NA; j_call: TRBJ2-3
cdr3_nt: TGTGCCAGCAGCTCCACGGGCCCTCTGGGAACTGAAGCTTTCTTT; cdr3_aa: CASSSTGPLGTEAFF; v_call: TRBV7-9; cdr3_length: 15; d_call: NA; clone_size: NA; j_call: TRBJ1-1
cdr3_nt: TGTGCCAGCGCCCAGGAGGGGGGGAATGAGCAGTTCTTC; cdr3_aa: CASAQEGGNEQFF; v_call: TRBV28; cdr3_length: 13; d_call: NA; clone_size: NA; j_call: TRBJ2-1
cdr3_nt: TGTGCCAGCAGCCCACAGGGGTTTAAGAAAGCTTTCTTT; cdr3_aa: CASSPQGFKKAFF; v_call: TRBV7-8; cdr3_length: 13; d_call: TRBD1; clone_size: NA; j_call: TRBJ1-1
cdr3_nt: TGTGCCAGTAGTTTCGCGGTGAACACTGAAGCTTTCTTT; cdr3_aa: CASSFAVNTEAFF; v_call: TRBV19; cdr3_length: 13; d_call: NA; clone_size: NA; j_call: TRBJ1-1
cdr3_nt: TGTGCCACCAGCAGAACGACTAGCGGGGCTTACAATGAGCAGTTCTTC; cdr3_aa: CATSRTTSGAYNEQFF; v_call: TRBV15; cdr3_length: 16; d_call: TRBD2; clone_size: NA; j_call: TRBJ2-1
cdr3_nt: TGTGCCAGCAGCCGGGGACAGGGAGAACAAGAGCAGTACTTC; cdr3_aa: CASSRGQGEQEQYF; v_call: TRBV7-6; cdr3_length: 14; d_call: TRBD1; clone_size: NA; j_call: TRBJ2-7
cdr3_nt: TGTGCCAGCACCCGAGGTTGGGATACAGGGGCCAACGTCCTGACTTTC; cdr3_aa: CASTRGWDTGANVLTF; v_call: TRBV6-6; cdr3_length: 16; d_call: NA; clone_size: NA; j_call: TRBJ2-6
cdr3_nt: TGTGCCAGCAGCTTAAGAGGGGAGACCCAGTACTTC; cdr3_aa: CASSLRGETQYF; v_call: TRBV7-2; cdr3_length: 12; d_call: NA; clone_size: once; j_call: TRBJ2-5
cdr3_nt: TGCGCCAGCAGCTTGGAGGTGTTTGTAGATACGCAGTATTTT; cdr3_aa: CASSLEVFVDTQYF; v_call: TRBV5-1; cdr3_length: 14; d_call: NA; clone_size: NA; j_call: TRBJ2-3
cdr3_nt: TGCGCCAGCAGCTTGGCCCCAGGGGCAGATGGCTACACCTTC; cdr3_aa: CASSLAPGADGYTF; v_call: TRBV5-1; cdr3_length: 14; d_call: NA; clone_size: NA; j_call: TRBJ1-2
cdr3_nt: TGTGCCAGCAGCTTAGCGCTGGGGTATAATTCACCCCTCCACTTT; cdr3_aa: CASSLALGYNSPLHF; v_call: TRBV7-9; cdr3_length: 15; d_call: NA; clone_size: few; j_call: TRBJ1-6
cdr3_nt: TGCGCCAGCAGCTCAGACAGGGGAACTGAAGCTTTCTTT; cdr3_aa: CASSSDRGTEAFF; v_call: TRBV5-1; cdr3_length: 13; d_call: TRBD1; clone_size: NA; j_call: TRBJ1-1
cdr3_nt: TGTGCCAGCAGACGATGGACTAGCGGGGCTTACGAGCAGTACTTC; cdr3_aa: CASRRWTSGAYEQYF; v_call: TRBV6-5; cdr3_length: 15; d_call: TRBD2; clone_size: NA; j_call: TRBJ2-7
cdr3_nt: TGTGCCAGCTCACCTACTCCGGACAGGGTCAGAGGGCAGCAGTACTTC; cdr3_aa: CASSPTPDRVRGQQYF; v_call: TRBV18; cdr3_length: 16; d_call: TRBD1; clone_size: NA; j_call: TRBJ2-7
cdr3_nt: TGTGCCAGCTCACTCGTAGCGGGGAGCACAGATACGCAGTATTTT; cdr3_aa: CASSLVAGSTDTQYF; v_call: TRBV18; cdr3_length: 15; d_call: TRBD2; clone_size: NA; j_call: TRBJ2-3
cdr3_nt: TGTGCTTGTCGTAGCGGGGCCCAAGAGACCCAGTACTTC; cdr3_aa: CACRSGAQETQYF; v_call: TRBV27; cdr3_length: 13; d_call: TRBD2; clone_size: once; j_call: TRBJ2-5
cdr3_nt: TGTGCCAGCAGCTTAGGCCACGGACAGGTCTCCTACGAGCAGTACTTC; cdr3_aa: CASSLGHGQVSYEQYF; v_call: TRBV11-2; cdr3_length: 16; d_call: TRBD1; clone_size: NA; j_call: TRBJ2-7
cdr3_nt: TGTGCCAGCAGCCACGGGACCAACTCCTATAATTCACCCCTCCACTTT; cdr3_aa: CASSHGTNSYNSPLHF; v_call: TRBV7-8; cdr3_length: 16; d_call: NA; clone_size: NA; j_call: TRBJ1-6
cdr3_nt: TGTGCCAGCAGCTTGCTGGCAGGGGTAGAGACCCAGTACTTC; cdr3_aa: CASSLLAGVETQYF; v_call: TRBV5-6; cdr3_length: 14; d_call: NA; clone_size: NA; j_call: TRBJ2-5
cdr3_nt: TGTGCCAGCAGCGTACGCGGGAGCGGGAACAATGAGCAGTTCTTC; cdr3_aa: CASSVRGSGNNEQFF; v_call: TRBV9; cdr3_length: 15; d_call: TRBD2; clone_size: NA; j_call: TRBJ2-1
cdr3_nt: TGTGCCAGCAGCGTAGACGACAGGGCCTCCTACGAGCAGTACTTC; cdr3_aa: CASSVDDRASYEQYF; v_call: TRBV9; cdr3_length: 15; d_call: TRBD1; clone_size: NA; j_call: TRBJ2-7
cdr3_nt: TGCGCCAGCAGCCAAGAAACCACAGGGGGGGGCCAGGAGACCCAGTACTTC; cdr3_aa: CASSQETTGGGQETQYF; v_call: TRBV4-1; cdr3_length: 17; d_call: NA; clone_size: NA; j_call: TRBJ2-5
cdr3_nt: TGTGCCAGCAGTCTGCAGGGGGCGAACACTGAAGCTTTCTTT; cdr3_aa: CASSLQGANTEAFF; v_call: TRBV2; cdr3_length: 14; d_call: TRBD1; clone_size: NA; j_call: TRBJ1-1
cdr3_nt: TGTGCCAGCAGCTCAGGGGGCCGGATTAATGAAAAACTGTTTTTT; cdr3_aa: CASSSGGRINEKLFF; v_call: TRBV9; cdr3_length: 15; d_call: TRBD1; clone_size: NA; j_call: TRBJ1-4
cdr3_nt: TGTGCCAGCAGCTTACGGGGTGGCACTGAAGCTTTCTTT; cdr3_aa: CASSLRGGTEAFF; v_call: TRBV6-1; cdr3_length: 13; d_call: NA; clone_size: NA; j_call: TRBJ1-1
cdr3_nt: TGTGCCAGCAGCCGTTCGGGGGCTAGCGGGGGGGCGAGCTCCTACGAGCAGTACTTC; cdr3_aa: CASSRSGASGGASSYEQYF; v_call: TRBV28; cdr3_length: 19; d_call: TRBD2; clone_size: NA; j_call: TRBJ2-7
cdr3_nt: TGTGCCAGCAGCTTGATGAAGGGGAACACTGAAGCTTTCTTT; cdr3_aa: CASSLMKGNTEAFF; v_call: TRBV5-6; cdr3_length: 14; d_call: NA; clone_size: NA; j_call: TRBJ1-1